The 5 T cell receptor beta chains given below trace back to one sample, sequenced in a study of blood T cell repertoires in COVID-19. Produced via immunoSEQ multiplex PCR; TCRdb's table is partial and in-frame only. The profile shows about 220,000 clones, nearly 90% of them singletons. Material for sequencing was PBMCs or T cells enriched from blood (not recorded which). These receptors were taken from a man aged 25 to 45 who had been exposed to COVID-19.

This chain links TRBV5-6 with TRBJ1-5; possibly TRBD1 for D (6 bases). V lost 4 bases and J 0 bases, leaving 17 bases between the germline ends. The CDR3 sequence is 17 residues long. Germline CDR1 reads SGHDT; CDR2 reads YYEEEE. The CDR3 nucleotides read TGTGCCAGCAGCAGCCAGGGACACCAACTTAGCAATCAGCCCCAGCATTTT. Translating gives CASSSQGHQLSNQPQHF.

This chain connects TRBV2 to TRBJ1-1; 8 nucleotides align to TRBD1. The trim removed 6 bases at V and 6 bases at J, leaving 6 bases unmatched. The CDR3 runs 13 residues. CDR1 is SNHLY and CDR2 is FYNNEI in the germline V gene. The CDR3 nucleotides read TGTGCCAGCAGGACACAGGGGGGGGCTGAAGCTTTCTTT. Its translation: CASRTQGGAEAFF.

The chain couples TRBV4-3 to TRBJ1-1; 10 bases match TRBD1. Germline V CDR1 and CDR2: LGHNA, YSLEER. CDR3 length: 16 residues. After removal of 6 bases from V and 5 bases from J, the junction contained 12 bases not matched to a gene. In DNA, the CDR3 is TGCGCCAGCAGGTCCTCCGGGACAGGGGACGGTACTGAAGCTTTCTTT. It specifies CASRSSGTGDGTEAFF.

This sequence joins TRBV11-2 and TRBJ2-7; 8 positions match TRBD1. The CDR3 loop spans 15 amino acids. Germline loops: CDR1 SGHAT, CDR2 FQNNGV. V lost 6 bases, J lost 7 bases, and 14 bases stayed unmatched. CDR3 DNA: TGTGCCAGCAGGACGATCAGGGGGCGCATGGGTGAGCAGTACTTC. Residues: CASRTIRGRMGEQYF.

The CDR3 reads CASNGGRSCYYEQYF. CDR3 nucleotides: TGTGCCAGCAACGGGGGAAGGAGTTGCTACTACGAGCAGTACTTC. The V gene is TRBV12-1, the J gene TRBJ2-7; the table gives TRBD2 as D, unverified against the DNA. TRBV12-1 corresponds to a pseudogene. The CDR3 is 15 amino acids.